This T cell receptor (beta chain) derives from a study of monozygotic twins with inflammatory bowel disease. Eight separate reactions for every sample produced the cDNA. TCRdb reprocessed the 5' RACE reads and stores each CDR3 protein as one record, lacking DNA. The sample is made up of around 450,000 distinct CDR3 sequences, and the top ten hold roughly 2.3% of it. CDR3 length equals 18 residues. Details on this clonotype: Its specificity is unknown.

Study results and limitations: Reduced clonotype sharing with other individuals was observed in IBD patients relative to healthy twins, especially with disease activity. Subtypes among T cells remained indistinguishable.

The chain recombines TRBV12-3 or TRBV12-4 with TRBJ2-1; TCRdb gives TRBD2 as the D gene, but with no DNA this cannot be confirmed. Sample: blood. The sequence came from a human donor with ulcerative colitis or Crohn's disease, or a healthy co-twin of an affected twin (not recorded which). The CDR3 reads CASSLARRGLAGPNEQFF.